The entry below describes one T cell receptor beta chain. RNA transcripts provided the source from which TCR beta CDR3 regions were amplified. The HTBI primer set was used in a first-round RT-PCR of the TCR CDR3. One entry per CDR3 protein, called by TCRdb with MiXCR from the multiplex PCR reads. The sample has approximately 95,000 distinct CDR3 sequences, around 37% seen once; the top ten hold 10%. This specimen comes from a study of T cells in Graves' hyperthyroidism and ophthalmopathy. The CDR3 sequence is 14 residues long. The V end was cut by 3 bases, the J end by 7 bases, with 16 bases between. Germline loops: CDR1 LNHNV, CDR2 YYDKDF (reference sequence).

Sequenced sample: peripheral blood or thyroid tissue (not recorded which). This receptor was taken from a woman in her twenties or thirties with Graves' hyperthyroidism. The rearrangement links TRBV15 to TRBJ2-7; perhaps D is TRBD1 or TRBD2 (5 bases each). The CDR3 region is CATSSWTPRDEQYF. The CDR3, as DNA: TGTGCCACCAGCAGTTGGACACCCCGGGATGAGCAGTACTTC.